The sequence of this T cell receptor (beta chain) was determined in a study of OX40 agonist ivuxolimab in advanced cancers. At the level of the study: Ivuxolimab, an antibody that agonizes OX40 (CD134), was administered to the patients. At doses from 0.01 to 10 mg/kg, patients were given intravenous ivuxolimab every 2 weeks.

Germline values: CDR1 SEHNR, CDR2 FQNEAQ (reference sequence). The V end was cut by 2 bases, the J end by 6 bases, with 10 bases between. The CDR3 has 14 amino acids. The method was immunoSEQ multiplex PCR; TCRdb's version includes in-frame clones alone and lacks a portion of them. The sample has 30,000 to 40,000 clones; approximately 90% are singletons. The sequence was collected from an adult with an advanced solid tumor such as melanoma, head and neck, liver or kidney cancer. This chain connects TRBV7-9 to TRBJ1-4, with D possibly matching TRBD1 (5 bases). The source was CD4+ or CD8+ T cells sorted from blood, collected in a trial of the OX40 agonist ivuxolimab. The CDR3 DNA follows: TGTGCCAGCAGCTTAATGACAGACGATGAAAAACTGTTTTTT. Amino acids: CASSLMTDDEKLFF.